The T cell receptor beta chain described here comes from a study of T cells after yellow fever vaccination. Whole-study context: SMART-Seq v4 Ultra Low Input prepared libraries from low-cell fractions.

For this clonotype: The antigen remains undetermined.

A process of 5'RACE template switching, which added a universal primer site and UMIs, was used to make TCR cDNA. TCRdb called the 5' RACE reads again in MiXCR, with one record for every CDR3 protein. The sample includes approximately 90,000 distinct CDR3 sequences, about 5.8% of them seen just once. Study-level points and caveats: Most clones from primary vaccination were detected again post-booster (roughly 96% CD4, 88% CD8). Weaker overall, the secondary response nonetheless peaked faster (day 5 versus 15).

The CDR3 length is 17 residues. Deletions cut 0 bases from V and 4 bases from J, with 15 bases between. Germline values: CDR1 LGHNA, CDR2 YSLEER. Sequenced here: CD8+ T cells sorted from PBMCs, sampled 10 days after the yellow fever booster vaccination. The receptor was derived from a man aged 18 to 35 who received the YFV17D yellow fever vaccine. The gene calls are TRBV4-3 and TRBJ2-2; D ambiguous. The CDR3 coding sequence is TGCGCCAGCAGCCAAGATCCCGACTTGGTGCTCACCGGGGAGCTGTTTTTT. It yields the protein CASSQDPDLVLTGELFF.